The 23 T cell receptor beta chains presented below share a single source sample, sequenced in a study of CD8 T cells in ankylosing spondylitis. No antigens are known for them. Study observations and caveats: One TCR beta motif, made up of under ten highly homologous variants, appeared characteristic of ankylosing spondylitis blood.

Via MiXCR, TCRdb re-called the 5' RACE reads, giving one row per CDR3 protein. The data show just under 550,000 distinct CDR3 sequences, with about an eighth seen just once and almost 7% held by the top ten. Source material: blood, either unsorted or a sorted T cell fraction (not recorded which). Receptor source: a male donor with ankylosing spondylitis.

This clonotype has more than one count but fewer than ten. The rearrangement uses TRBV6-6 and TRBJ1-1, with D possibly TRBD1 on 6 matching bases. This CDR3 contains 12 residues. Germline V gene sequence: CDR1 MNHNY, CDR2 SVGAGI (reference sequence). V was clipped by 5 bases and J by 7 bases, with 11 bases between them. Here the CDR3 reads CASSQQGFEAFF. The CDR3 DNA reads TGTGCCAGCAGTCAGCAGGGGTTTGAAGCTTTCTTT.

This chain links TRBV29-1 with TRBJ1-5; D possibly corresponds to TRBD1 (6 bases). Per the germline V gene, CDR1 is SQVTM and CDR2 is ANQGSEA. Trimming took 3 bases from V and 3 from J, leaving 9 bases between them. The CDR3 has 13 residues. This CDR3 is CSVDGGHNQPQHF. As DNA, the CDR3 is TGCAGCGTTGACGGGGGCCACAATCAGCCCCAGCATTTT.

The rearrangement links TRBV30 to TRBJ1-1; weak D call: TRBD1 (6 bases). V shed 0 bases and J shed 4 bases, with 15 bases lying between them. Per the germline V gene, CDR1 is GTSNPN and CDR2 is SVGIG (reference sequence). The CDR3 has 15 residues. CDR3 residues: CAWSVMGRGSTEAFF. CDR3 coding DNA: TGTGCCTGGAGTGTAATGGGCAGGGGATCCACTGAAGCTTTCTTT. Filled out from reference TRBV30 and TRBJ1-1, the complete variable domain reads SQTIHQWPATLVQPVGSPLSLECTVEGTSNPNLYWYRQAAGRGLQLLFYSVGIGQISSEVPQNLSASRPQDRQFILSSKKLLLSDSGFYLCAWSVMGRGSTEAFFGQGTRLTVV.

This clonotype was observed a handful of times. This chain uses TRBV7-2 with TRBJ1-2; 7 positions match TRBD1. CDR3 length equals 16 residues. The J segment lost 4 bases and the V segment lost 1 base, leaving 9 bases of the junction unmatched. Looked up from germline, CDR1 is SGHTA and CDR2 is FQGNSA. DNA for the CDR3: TGTGCCAGCAGCTTAGGTGGACAGGTGGGAGGCTATGGCTACACCTTC. Translated: CASSLGGQVGGYGYTF.

The chain combines TRBV6-1 with TRBJ2-3; 10 bases align to TRBD2. Germline CDR1 reads MNHNS; CDR2 reads SASEGT. The V gene end was trimmed by 1 base and the J gene end by 3 bases; junction bases not matched to a gene: 4. The CDR3 runs 16 residues. CDR3 protein: CASSEGLAGVTDTQYF. As DNA, the CDR3 is TGTGCCAGCAGTGAAGGGCTAGCGGGAGTAACAGATACGCAGTATTTT.

The gene calls are TRBV13 and TRBJ2-7, with D tentatively TRBD2 (6 bases). This CDR3 has 15 residues. CDR1 is PRHDT and CDR2 is FYEKMQ in the germline V gene (reference sequence). V lost 1 base and J lost 0, with 10 bases in between. The CDR3 DNA follows: TGTGCCAGCAGCTTAGATCCCGGGAGCTCCTACGAGCAGTACTTC. Its translation is CASSLDPGSSYEQYF.

This clonotype was seen a few times. The chain recombines TRBV20-1 with TRBJ2-3, with 7 bases aligning to TRBD2. There are 12 residues in the CDR3. Germline CDR1 DFQATT, CDR2 SNEGSKA (reference sequence). Trimming cost V 7 bases and J 5 bases; bases outside gene matches: 6. Here the CDR3 reads CSGGREGDTQYF. The CDR3 DNA reads as TGCAGTGGAGGCAGGGAGGGAGATACGCAGTATTTT.

The V call is TRBV14, the J call TRBJ2-1; 16 positions agree with TRBD2. Germline V gene data show CDR1 as SGHDN and CDR2 as FVKESK. This CDR3 has 19 amino acids. V lost 4 bases to trimming and J lost 7 bases; unmatched junction nucleotides: 13. CDR3 DNA: TGTGCCAGCAGCCTCTTTGGGACTAGCGGGAGGGCATTAAGAAATGAGCAGTTCTTC. The encoded protein is CASSLFGTSGRALRNEQFF.

The chain combines TRBV5-6 with TRBJ2-1, with 7 bases fitting TRBD2. CDR1 and CDR2 from the germline V gene are SGHDT and YYEEEE. The CDR3 covers 15 residues. With 3 bases clipped from V and 3 bases from J, the junction kept 6 bases outside the gene matches. CDR3 in amino acids: CASSWGTTLYNEQFF. The CDR3 DNA is TGTGCCAGCAGCTGGGGGACTACCCTCTACAATGAGCAGTTCTTC.

In its sample, this clonotype was seen a few times. V usage is TRBV7-2 and J usage is TRBJ2-1, with D perhaps TRBD2 (6 bases). Germline V gene data show CDR1 as SGHTA and CDR2 as FQGNSA. Trimming removed 0 bases from V and 8 bases from J, with 11 bases in between. This CDR3 is 14 amino acids long. The DNA of the CDR3 is TGTGCCAGCAGCTTAGCGGGGGGTGAGGATGAGCAGTTCTTC. Protein product: CASSLAGGEDEQFF.

This clonotype was observed a few times. The chain employs TRBV24-1 and TRBJ2-2, with TRBD1 as a possible D gene (7 bases). CDR1 KGHDR and CDR2 SFDVKD come from the germline V gene. Trimming cost V 7 bases and J 7 bases, with 21 bases left between them. The CDR3 has 16 amino acids. CDR3 protein: CATSGTEGAIFGELFF. The CDR3 coding sequence is TGTGCCACCAGCGGTACGGAGGGGGCAATATTCGGGGAGCTGTTTTTT.

The rearrangement links TRBV7-9 to TRBJ2-5; D is perhaps TRBD2 (6 bases). V was trimmed by 3 bases and J by 5 bases, leaving 10 bases between them. The CDR3 runs 13 residues. CDR1 SEHNR and CDR2 FQNEAQ come from the germline V gene (reference sequence). CDR3 loop: CASSLEGWETQYF. The DNA for the CDR3 is TGTGCCAGCAGCTTGGAGGGCTGGGAGACCCAGTACTTC. The full variable domain, with the rest looked up from reference TRBV7-9 and TRBJ2-5, is DTGVSQNPRHKITKRGQNVTFRCDPISEHNRLYWYRQTLGQGPEFLTYFQNEAQLEKSRLLSDRFSAERPKGSFSTLEIQRTEQGDSAMYLCASSLEGWETQYFGPGTRLLVL.

Many counts were recorded for this clonotype. The chain uses TRBV28 and TRBJ2-5, with 7 nucleotides matching TRBD1. Trimming removed 3 bases from V and 3 bases from J; junction bases left unmatched: 4. Germline V gene lookup returns CDR1 MDHEN and CDR2 SYDVKM. This CDR3 contains 14 residues. The CDR3 here is CASSFLTGKETQYF. In DNA, the CDR3 is TGTGCCAGCAGTTTCCTGACAGGGAAAGAGACCCAGTACTTC.

The CDR3 DNA reads TGTGCCACCAGTGTAGGGGACGGAACACAAGAGACCCAGTACTTC. Amino acids: CATSVGDGTQETQYF. The chain is built from TRBV24-1 and TRBJ2-5; tentatively, D is TRBD1 or TRBD2 (5 bases each). This CDR3 is built from 15 residues. Germline V gene sequence: CDR1 KGHDR, CDR2 SFDVKD. V dropped 5 bases and J dropped 2 bases, with 14 bases sitting between them.

Only a few counts were recorded for this clonotype. The rearrangement links TRBV20-1 to TRBJ2-3; 13 positions agree with TRBD2. Germline CDR1 is DFQATT and CDR2 is SNEGSKA (reference sequence). CDR3 length equals 16 residues. The V and J ends lost 5 bases and 5 bases, in that order; junction bases with no gene match: 10. DNA for the CDR3: TGCAGTGCTCCCTTAGGACTAGCGGGAGTTAAAGATACGCAGTATTTT. This encodes CSAPLGLAGVKDTQYF.

As to this clonotype: Germline and junction disagree at one end, which may indicate a read error. The chain has TRBV3-1 and TRBJ1-5, with D uncertain. This CDR3 has 14 amino acids. Germline-derived CDR1 and CDR2 are LGHDT and YNNKEL (reference sequence). This CDR3 reads CTSSQGPLNQPQHF. DNA for the CDR3: TGTACCAGCAGCCAAGGTCCCCTCAATCAGCCCCAGCATTTT.

This clonotype was detected a few times. This chain joins TRBV10-3 and TRBJ2-7, with 7 bases identical to TRBD1. Losses at the gene ends were 3 bases for V and 4 bases for J; bases not matched to a gene: 9. The CDR3 spans 15 residues. Germline CDR1 is ENHRY and CDR2 is SYGVKD. This CDR3 reads CAISDYSNRGYEQYV. The CDR3 region has the DNA TGTGCCATCAGTGATTATAGTAACAGGGGATACGAGCAGTACGTC.

This clonotype was counted at least ten times. The J gene is TRBJ2-6, the V gene TRBV18; no clear D gene. The CDR3 has 16 residues. Trimming removed 3 bases from V and 1 base from J, with 10 bases in between. CDR1 is KGHSH and CDR2 is LQKENI in the germline V gene. The DNA of the CDR3 is TGTGCCAGCTCACCTCGGTCCGAATCTGGGGCCAACGTCCTGACTTTC. The encoded protein is CASSPRSESGANVLTF.

This clonotype was counted at least ten times. V and J are TRBV12-3 or TRBV12-4 and TRBJ2-3; 8 nucleotides match TRBD2. The ends lost 4 bases at V and 6 bases at J; junction bases unmatched: 12. The CDR3 covers 16 residues. The chain's CDR3 is CASSSLTSEMGDTQYF. The CDR3 region has the DNA TGTGCCAGCAGTTCCTTGACTAGCGAAATGGGGGATACGCAGTATTTT.

The chain links TRBV25-1 to TRBJ2-3, with D maybe TRBD2 (6 bases). Germline loops: CDR1 MGHDK, CDR2 SYGVNS. This CDR3 is 13 amino acids long. Trimming took 7 bases from V and 10 from J, leaving 18 bases between them. The CDR3 nucleotides are TGTGCCAGCACCCCGGGCGGGGCCGGAGCGCAGTATTTT. It is translated as CASTPGGAGAQYF.

This rearrangement joins TRBV12-5 to TRBJ1-5; D may be TRBD1 (6 bases). The V gene lost 3 bases and the J gene lost 2 bases, with 11 bases spanning the gap. This CDR3 contains 15 residues. The germline CDR1 and CDR2 sequences are LGHNT and FRNRAP. CDR3 bases: TGTGCTAGTGGTTTCGGGGGCAGCGGCAATCAGCCCCAGCATTTT. It translates to CASGFGGSGNQPQHF.

CDR3 amino acids: CASSISGTGNSEQFF. As DNA, the CDR3 is TGTGCCAGCAGCATATCCGGGACTGGGAATTCTGAGCAGTTCTTC. The chain employs TRBV7-9 and TRBJ2-1; TRBD2 might be the D (6 bases). Trimming removed 5 bases at V and 9 bases at J, with 20 bases between. Germline V gene sequence: CDR1 SEHNR, CDR2 FQNEAQ (reference sequence). The CDR3 length is 15 residues. The whole variable domain, remainder taken from reference TRBV7-9 and TRBJ2-1, is DTGVSQNPRHKITKRGQNVTFRCDPISEHNRLYWYRQTLGQGPEFLTYFQNEAQLEKSRLLSDRFSAERPKGSFSTLEIQRTEQGDSAMYLCASSISGTGNSEQFFGPGTRLTVL.

This clonotype was counted once. J is TRBJ2-4 and V is TRBV7-9, with 11 positions matching TRBD1. Germline CDR1 SEHNR, CDR2 FQNEAQ (reference sequence). The junction had 15 bases not matched to a gene; V was cut back by 5 bases and J by 9 bases. The CDR3 runs to 17 residues. The CDR3 spells CASSPGEVGTGGIIQYF. As DNA, the CDR3 is TGTGCCAGCAGCCCCGGAGAGGTTGGGACAGGGGGGATCATTCAGTACTTC.